The sequence of this T cell receptor beta chain was determined in a study of T cells in Graves' hyperthyroidism and ophthalmopathy. Germline V gives CDR1 SGHNT, CDR2 YENEEA. There are 14 residues in the CDR3. Trimming pared 5 bases from V and 7 bases from J, leaving 17 bases between. This clonotype has ten or more counts. The antigen is unknown. TCR beta CDR3 sequences were amplified from RNA transcripts. With the HTBI primer set, the TCR CDR3 went through a first round of RT-PCR. MiXCR was run by TCRdb on the multiplex PCR reads, yielding one entry per CDR3 protein. Among roughly 600,000 distinct CDR3 sequences listed, 13% to 15% were seen once. Study-level points and caveats: Most clonotypes expanded in thyroid above 0.001 were likewise present in blood. Using 13 V-J features, a model discriminated ophthalmopathy from stable hyperthyroidism.

Ophthalmopathy patients had moderate-to-severe active disease, CAS ≥3, NOSPECS ≥4, and disease duration under 3 months. Sequencing input: blood. The V and J genes are TRBV11-3 and TRBJ1-2; D is possibly TRBD1 (5 bases). This clonotype was obtained from a woman aged 45-65 years with Graves' ophthalmopathy. DNA of the CDR3: TGTGCCAGCAGCCCAGACAGTCTCTCCCCTGGCTACACCTTC. Protein sequence: CASSPDSLSPGYTF.